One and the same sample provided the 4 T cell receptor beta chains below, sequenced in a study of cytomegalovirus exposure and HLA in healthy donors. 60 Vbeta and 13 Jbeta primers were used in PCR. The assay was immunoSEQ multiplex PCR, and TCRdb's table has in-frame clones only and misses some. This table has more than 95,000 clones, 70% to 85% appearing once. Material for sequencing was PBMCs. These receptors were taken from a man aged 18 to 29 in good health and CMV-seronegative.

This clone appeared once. The DNA of the CDR3 is TGCAGCGTTCTAAGGGTCCGAGGGGAGGACGAGCAGTACTTC. Encoded protein: CSVLRVRGEDEQYF. The rearrangement uses TRBV29-1 and TRBJ2-7, with D maybe TRBD2 (6 bases). CDR3 size: 14 residues. V shed 5 bases and J shed 5 bases, with 19 bases lying between them. Per germline, CDR1 SQVTM and CDR2 ANQGSEA.

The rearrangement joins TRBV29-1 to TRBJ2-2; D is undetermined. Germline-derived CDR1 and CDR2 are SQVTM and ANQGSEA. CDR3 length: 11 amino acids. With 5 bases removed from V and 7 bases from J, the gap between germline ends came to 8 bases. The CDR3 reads CSVSAGGELFF. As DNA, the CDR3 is TGCAGCGTTAGTGCCGGCGGGGAGCTGTTTTTT.

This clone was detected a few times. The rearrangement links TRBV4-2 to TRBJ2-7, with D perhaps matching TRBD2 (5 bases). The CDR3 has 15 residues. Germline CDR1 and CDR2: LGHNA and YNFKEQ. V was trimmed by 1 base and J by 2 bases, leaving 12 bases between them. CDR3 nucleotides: TGTGCCAGCAGCCAAGGGTCCTCCGGGGCCTACGAGCAGTACTTC. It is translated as CASSQGSSGAYEQYF.

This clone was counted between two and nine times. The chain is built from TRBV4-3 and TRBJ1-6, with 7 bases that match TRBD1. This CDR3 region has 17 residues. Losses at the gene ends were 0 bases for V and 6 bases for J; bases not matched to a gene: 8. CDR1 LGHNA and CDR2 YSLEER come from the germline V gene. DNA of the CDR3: TGCGCCAGCAGCCAAGATCAATGGGACAGTTTTAATTCACCCCTCCACTTT. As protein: CASSQDQWDSFNSPLHF.